This T cell receptor beta chain was recorded in a study of blood T cells in healthy people across ages. A second PCR of about 7 to 12 cycles used a sample-barcoded 5' primer and a J-beta primer mix. Each CDR3 protein gets one entry after TCRdb re-called the 5' RACE reads with MiXCR. Among hundreds of thousands of distinct CDR3 sequences, approximately 52% were seen once, and the ten largest hold roughly 13%. Sequencing input: blood. This clonotype was obtained from a woman of 80 years or more in good health.

The CDR3 sequence is CATSRDYPHTQYF. CDR3 nucleotides: TGTGCCACCAGCAGAGATTACCCCCATACGCAGTATTTT. The V call is TRBV15, the J call TRBJ2-3, with unresolved D. The ends were cut back, 0 bases at V and 7 bases at J, with 8 bases in the middle. The CDR3 extends over 13 amino acids. Germline assignment: CDR1 LNHNV and CDR2 YYDKDF (reference sequence). The full variable domain, rest sourced from reference TRBV15 and TRBJ2-3, is DAMVIQNPRYQVTQFGKPVTLSCSQTLNHNVMYWYQQKSSQAPKLLFHYYDKDFNNEADTPDNFQSRRPNTSFCFLDIRSPGLGDTAMYLCATSRDYPHTQYFGPGTRLTVL.